This T cell receptor beta chain stems from a study of shared T cell receptors in the human thymus. The method was immunoSEQ multiplex PCR; TCRdb's version includes in-frame clones alone and lacks a portion of them. The data contain some 700,000 clones, approximately 85% of them singletons. This CDR3 contains 13 residues. V lost 4 bases and J lost 8, with 11 bases in between. CDR1 is MGHRA and CDR2 is YSYEKL in the germline V gene. This sample also appeared in a second study, on human thymus T cells. That paper notes: Thymus tissue for the work was resected from patients undergoing corrective heart surgery.

This rearrangement joins TRBV4-1 to TRBJ1-4; D gene ambiguous. The sample was thymocytes. This sequence was found in a girl under two years old with a congenital heart defect. DNA for the CDR3: TGCGCCAGCAGCCGAGCAGCGGCGGAAAAACTGTTTTTT. It encodes CASSRAAAEKLFF.